This T cell receptor beta chain was documented in a study of T cell responses to AZD1222 COVID-19 vaccine. As to this clone: Its target is unknown.

Using immunoSEQ multiplex PCR, the repertoire was profiled, and TCRdb retains in-frame clones only, with some absent. The table includes 180,000 or so clones, around 90% detected once. CDR1 and CDR2 from the germline V gene are LNHDA and SQIVND (reference sequence). The CDR3 extends over 12 amino acids. V lost 6 bases to trimming and J lost 6 bases; unmatched junction nucleotides: 5. Pooling was applied to second doses at about 4 or about 12 weeks. Findings and limits, study-wide: Increased Spike-specific TCR breadth and depth were observed after two AZD1222 doses. Clonal diversity may have been underestimated in mostly white British donors. Reportedly, close to half of spike-specific TCRs are directed against unmutated variant regions.

The clonotype comes from an adult who received the AZD1222 COVID-19 vaccine. Source: peripheral blood, taken 28 days after the second AZD1222 dose. The rearrangement joins TRBV19 to TRBJ2-7; 7 nucleotides agree with TRBD1. The CDR3 spells CASSPTGTEQYF. CDR3 sequence (DNA): TGTGCCAGTAGCCCGACAGGGACCGAGCAGTACTTC.